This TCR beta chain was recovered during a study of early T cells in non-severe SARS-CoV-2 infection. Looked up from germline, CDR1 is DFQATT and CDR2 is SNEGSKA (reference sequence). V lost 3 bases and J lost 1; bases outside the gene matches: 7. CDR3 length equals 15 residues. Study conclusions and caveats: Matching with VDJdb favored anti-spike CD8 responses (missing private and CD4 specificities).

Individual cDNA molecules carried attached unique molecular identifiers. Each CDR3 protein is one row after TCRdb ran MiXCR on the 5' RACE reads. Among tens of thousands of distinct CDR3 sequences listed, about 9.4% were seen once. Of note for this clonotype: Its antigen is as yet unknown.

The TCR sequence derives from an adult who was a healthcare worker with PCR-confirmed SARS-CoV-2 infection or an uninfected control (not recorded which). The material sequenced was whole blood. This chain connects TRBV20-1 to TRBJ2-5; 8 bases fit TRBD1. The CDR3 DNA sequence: TGCAGTGCTAGTAGGGGGACAGGAGTCCAAGAGACCCAGTACTTC. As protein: CSASRGTGVQETQYF.